This T cell receptor beta chain came from a study of T cell responses to AZD1222 COVID-19 vaccine. The CDR3 sequence is 16 residues long. Germline V gives CDR1 MDHEN, CDR2 SYDVKM. V was cut by 3 bases and J by 5 bases, with 16 bases left in between. Produced via immunoSEQ multiplex PCR; TCRdb's table is partial and in-frame only. The sample consists of about 82,000 clones, about 90% of them appearing once. The rearrangement joins TRBV28 to TRBJ2-2, with D hard to call. The receptor was derived from an adult who received the AZD1222 COVID-19 vaccine. The specimen was peripheral blood, collected 28 days after the second AZD1222 dose. The CDR3 here is CASSFGAWGGTGELFF. The CDR3 nucleotides are TGTGCCAGCAGTTTCGGCGCTTGGGGTGGGACCGGGGAGCTGTTTTTT.